This TCR beta chain was recorded in a study of blood T cell repertoires in COVID-19 (dated by TCRdb to 2019 to 2021). As for the study more broadly: The collaborator samples originated in the United States, Italy and Spain and spanned the acute and convalescent phases of COVID-19. The material from the prospective study consisted of cDNA or gDNA derived from T cells, B-cell-depleted T cells, or PBMCs. The dataset comprised deeply sampled blood TCRbeta repertoires from subjects exposed to, actively infected with, or recovered from COVID-19. The repertoires were released in a freely available public database intended as a resource for research on the immune response to SARS-CoV-2. Samples were obtained from the ongoing ImmuneRACE study (first 160 participants) and from 1,254 subjects provided by 6 global collaborators. A de-identified subject ID, COVID-19 status, age in years and sex were almost always included in the sample metadata. HLA class I and class II types, where available, came from metadata supplied by the sample provider rather than from assay-based typing.

Spanning cysteine to phenylalanine, the CDR3 consists of 13 amino acids. Just CDR3 DNA is preserved here, 39 bases in frame from base 1. Looking up the germline V gene yields CDR1 SGHTA and CDR2 FQGNSA. Concerning this clone: It has no known antigen specificity. Base qualities are not at hand, and no much larger clone is one base apart.

TCRbeta CDR3 regions were amplified from genomic DNA by means of the immunoSEQ Assay, a bias-controlled multiplex PCR. Per the source publication's procedure: Nucleated cell counts per sample were estimated from amplification of reference gene primers within the assay. Sequence reads were collapsed and filtered to measure the absolute abundance of every unique TCRbeta CDR3 rearrangement. For each sample, productive Simpson clonality was calculated by taking the square root of Simpson's diversity index across productive rearrangements. The table comes from immuneACCESS by way of TCRdb, which keeps in-frame sequences with V and J called. Part of the clones is missing from these tables; in studies checked, under half for an unresolved V gene and the rest for unknown reasons. The V and J calls and the clone size are those of that table, but D and trimming were determined from the DNA. Present in this sample are tens of thousands of clones, about 90% of which were seen just once. Approximately 5% of the sample rests with the top ten.

Whole blood was collected in K2EDTA tubes by collaborating institutions according to the institutions' own protocols. For TCRbeta analysis, collaborators shipped samples in one of three forms: frozen whole blood, isolated PBMCs, or DNA extracted from either of those sample types. The research as a whole found: The quantity of clinical and demographic metadata differed by source and by participant and was supplied without curation.

The chain was built from TRBV7-2 and TRBJ1-2; the D gene cannot be named for sure. The TCR originated in a man in his fifties or sixties with active COVID-19. Sample: peripheral blood. The CDR3 region reads CGAVEVGDYGYTF. In nucleotide form, the sequence is TGTGGGGCGGTGGAGGTTGGTGACTATGGCTACACCTTC.